These 5 T cell receptor beta chains came from one sample sequenced in a study of T cell responses to AZD1222 COVID-19 vaccine. TCRdb's table, derived via immunoSEQ multiplex PCR, lists solely in-frame clones and lacks some. The profile shows 45,000 to 55,000 clones, roughly 80% of them singletons. This sample comprised peripheral blood, obtained on day 0 of MenACWY control vaccination. Receptors were obtained from an adult in good health.

This clone is medium-sized by share. This CDR3 is also generated by other DNA sequences in the sample. V is TRBV6-4 and J is TRBJ2-1, with TRBD2 matching over 15 bases. The CDR3 extends over 15 amino acids. Germline V CDR1 and CDR2: MRHNA, SNTAGT. J lost 6 bases, V lost 4 bases, and 1 base had no gene match. CDR3 sequence: CASSGTSGGANEQFF. CDR3 coding DNA: TGTGCCAGCAGTGGGACTAGCGGGGGGGCCAATGAGCAGTTCTTC.

This sequence joins TRBV27 and TRBJ2-6; a possible D gene is TRBD2 (5 bases). The CDR3 runs to 16 residues. The V end lost 7 bases, the J end lost 2 bases, and 15 bases lay between the germline ends. Germline CDR1 reads MNHEY; CDR2 reads SMNVEV (reference sequence). The CDR3, as DNA: TGTGCCAGCACTTCAAGGTCCGGGACTGGGGCCAACGTCCTGACTTTC. This translates into CASTSRSGTGANVLTF.

The V and J genes are TRBV30 and TRBJ1-5; the D gene is possibly TRBD1 (5 bases). The CDR3 loop spans 15 amino acids. Germline CDR1 reads GTSNPN; CDR2 reads SVGIG (reference sequence). V lost 3 bases and J lost 10, with 22 bases in between. The CDR3 loop reads CAWSPTPRDHVPQHF. CDR3 in DNA: TGTGCCTGGAGCCCCACTCCCCGGGACCACGTCCCCCAGCATTTT.

The chain combines TRBV9 with TRBJ1-6; D perhaps matches TRBD1 (6 bases). The CDR3 consists of 15 residues. Trimming shortened V by 3 bases and J by 7 bases, and 14 bases separated the two germline ends. The germline V gene encodes CDR1 SGDLS and CDR2 YYNGEE. CDR3 sequence: CASSEGGLNNSPLHF. The CDR3 DNA follows: TGTGCCAGCAGCGAGGGGGGATTAAACAATTCACCCCTCCACTTT.

This clone was counted once. The chain joins TRBV10-2 to TRBJ1-5; 8 bases are shared with TRBD1. The CDR3 loop spans 14 amino acids. Per germline, CDR1 WSHSY and CDR2 SAAADI. The V and J ends lost 5 bases and 4 bases, in that order; junction bases with no gene match: 4. CDR3 region: CASSTDRANQPQHF. The CDR3, as DNA: TGCGCCAGCAGTACGGACAGGGCGAATCAGCCCCAGCATTTT.